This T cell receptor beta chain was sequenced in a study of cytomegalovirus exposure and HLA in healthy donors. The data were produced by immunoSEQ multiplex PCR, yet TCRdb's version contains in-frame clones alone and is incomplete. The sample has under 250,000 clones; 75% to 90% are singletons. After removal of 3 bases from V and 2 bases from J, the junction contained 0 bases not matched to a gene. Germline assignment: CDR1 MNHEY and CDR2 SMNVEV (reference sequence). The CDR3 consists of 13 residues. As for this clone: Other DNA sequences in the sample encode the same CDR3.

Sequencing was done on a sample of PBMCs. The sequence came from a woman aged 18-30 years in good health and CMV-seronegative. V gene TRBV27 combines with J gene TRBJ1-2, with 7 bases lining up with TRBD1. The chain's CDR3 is CASSFRGNYGYTF. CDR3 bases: TGTGCCAGCAGTTTCAGGGGGAACTATGGCTACACCTTC.